A single sample gave rise to the 15 T cell receptor beta chains below, sequenced in a study of human T cells and chemical hapten exposure. The sample's time point: healthy volunteer bleed at 6 weeks. Unfractionated whole blood yielded total RNA. One entry per CDR3 protein results from TCRdb running MiXCR on the RACE reads. The table records some 65,000 distinct CDR3 sequences, roughly 6.6% of them present only once. Sequencing input: whole blood. These receptors originate from a female donor in good health. Some clones in this sample may be carry-over from other donors' samples.

This clonotype was observed at least ten times. The rearrangement uses TRBV20-1 and TRBJ2-7; D is unresolved. The germline gives CDR1 DFQATT, CDR2 SNEGSKA (reference sequence). The CDR3 contains 13 residues. V shed 6 bases and J shed 3 bases, with 15 bases lying between them. The CDR3 protein is CSARWATNYEQYF. The CDR3 nucleotides read TGCAGTGCGAGGTGGGCCACCAACTACGAGCAGTACTTC.

This clonotype was detected many times. Here the CDR3 reads CASSQRTSGLQETQYF. CDR3 nucleotides: TGTGCCAGCAGCCAGAGGACTAGCGGATTACAAGAGACCCAGTACTTC. The V gene is TRBV7-2, the J gene TRBJ2-5; 10 positions match TRBD2. V lost 5 bases and J lost 2; bases outside the gene matches: 8. The CDR3 runs 16 residues. Germline lookup yields CDR1 SGHTA and CDR2 FQGNSA.

This clonotype was seen more than once but under ten times. The chain has TRBV20-1 and TRBJ2-1, with 11 bases fitting TRBD1. The CDR3 has 16 residues. The V and J ends lost 6 bases and 3 bases, in that order; junction bases with no gene match: 10. CDR1 and CDR2 from the germline V gene are DFQATT and SNEGSKA (reference sequence). The CDR3 sequence: CSAIVRDRGDYNEQFF. In DNA, the CDR3 is TGCAGTGCAATTGTCCGGGACAGGGGGGACTACAATGAGCAGTTCTTC.

This clonotype was detected many times. The chain is built from TRBV12-3 or TRBV12-4 and TRBJ2-1, with D possibly matching TRBD1 (5 bases). The CDR3 has 12 residues. V lost 5 bases and J lost 7, with 9 bases in between. CDR3: CASSQKGNEQFF. Written as DNA, the CDR3 is TGTGCCAGCAGTCAAAAGGGGAATGAGCAGTTCTTC.

The chain uses TRBV27 and TRBJ2-3; D not certain. This CDR3 has 15 amino acids. CDR1 is MNHEY, CDR2 SMNVEV, per germline (reference sequence). The V and J ends lost 6 bases and 2 bases respectively, with 15 bases between them. Here the CDR3 reads CASSPYAPFTDTQYF. The CDR3 nucleotides are TGTGCCAGCAGCCCTTACGCCCCATTCACAGATACGCAGTATTTT.

This clonotype was counted many times. The gene calls are TRBV28 and TRBJ2-7; possible D gene TRBD2, 6 bases. There are 18 residues in the CDR3. CDR1 and CDR2 (germline): MDHEN, SYDVKM. With 1 base removed from V and 2 bases from J, the gap between germline ends came to 21 bases. The CDR3 loop is CASSLSEGSAGTPYEQYF. The CDR3 nucleotides are TGTGCCAGCAGTTTATCGGAGGGGTCCGCGGGGACTCCCTACGAGCAGTACTTC.

This clonotype was counted between two and nine times. The genes are TRBV2 and TRBJ1-5; 8 positions match TRBD1. Trimming took 6 bases from V and 4 from J; bases not matched to a gene: 8. The CDR3 contains 15 residues. Germline loops: CDR1 SNHLY, CDR2 FYNNEI. DNA of the CDR3: TGTGCCAGCAGACCAACAGGGGGGGTTAATCAGCCCCAGCATTTT. This encodes CASRPTGGVNQPQHF.

This clonotype was picked up many times. The V call is TRBV27, the J call TRBJ2-1; no reliable D call. With 3 bases removed from V and 5 bases from J, the gap between germline ends came to 8 bases. This CDR3 has 13 amino acids. Germline CDR1 MNHEY, CDR2 SMNVEV (reference sequence). CDR3 in DNA: TGTGCCAGCAGTTTCAGGCCAAACAATGAGCAGTTCTTC. It yields the protein CASSFRPNNEQFF.

This clonotype was counted many times. This chain connects TRBV7-2 to TRBJ1-6; 9 bases are shared with TRBD1. Germline V lookup: CDR1 SGHTA, CDR2 FQGNSA. This CDR3 has 16 residues. The junction had 12 bases not matched to a gene; V was cut back by 5 bases and J by 10 bases. Here the CDR3 DNA reads TGTGCCAGCAGCCAAGGGACAGGGCCTGGGATCTCACCCCTCCACTTT. It yields the protein CASSQGTGPGISPLHF.

This clonotype was observed many times. This chain uses TRBV6-5 with TRBJ1-1, with no clear D. This CDR3 contains 14 residues. From germline, CDR1 is MNHEY and CDR2 SVGAGI. V was cut by 7 bases and J by 0 bases, with 12 bases left in between. In DNA, the CDR3 is TGTGCCAGCAATACACGTCTAATGAACACTGAAGCTTTCTTT. It specifies CASNTRLMNTEAFF.

In its sample, this clonotype was seen many times. This chain uses TRBV27 with TRBJ2-3, with 12 bases that match TRBD2. Unmatched junction bases numbered 11, after V lost 4 bases and J lost 3 bases. This CDR3 is built from 18 residues. In germline, CDR1 is MNHEY, CDR2 SMNVEV (reference sequence). The CDR3 reads CASSSLRTSGMTTDTQYF. CDR3 coding DNA: TGTGCCAGCAGTTCCCTGAGGACTAGCGGGATGACAACAGATACGCAGTATTTT.

This clonotype was observed a few times. This chain joins TRBV20-1 and TRBJ1-5; 9 positions match TRBD1. The V gene's germline CDR1 is DFQATT and CDR2 SNEGSKA (reference sequence). The J segment lost 5 bases and the V segment lost 6 bases, leaving 5 bases of the junction unmatched. This CDR3 is built from 13 residues. The CDR3 nucleotides are TGCAGTGCGAAACAGGGGGCAGATCAGCCCCAGCATTTT. As protein: CSAKQGADQPQHF.

This clonotype was observed many times. The chain's CDR3 is CASSPMDPSTDTQYF. CDR3 sequence (DNA): TGTGCCAGCAGCCCGATGGACCCAAGCACAGATACGCAGTATTTT. The chain combines TRBV3-1 with TRBJ2-3; D is unclear. Germline V gene sequence: CDR1 LGHDT, CDR2 YNNKEL (reference sequence). Trimming took off 4 bases at V and 0 bases at J, with 11 bases between the two ends. The CDR3 has 15 residues.

This clonotype has at least ten counts. V is TRBV9 and J is TRBJ1-2; 7 bases match TRBD1. The CDR3 totals 13 residues. V shed 4 bases, J shed 4 bases, and the junction held 4 bases outside the gene matches. Germline V CDR1 and CDR2: SGDLS, YYNGEE. The CDR3 is CASSPGGAYGYTF. CDR3 DNA sequence: TGTGCCAGCAGCCCAGGGGGGGCCTATGGCTACACCTTC.

This clonotype was seen a few times. This chain uses TRBV27 with TRBJ1-6; the D is unclear. Per germline, CDR1 MNHEY and CDR2 SMNVEV (reference sequence). V lost 5 bases and J lost 6, with 8 bases in between. The CDR3 sequence is 13 residues long. CDR3 DNA: TGTGCCAGCAGTAACGCCTTTAATTCACCCCTCCACTTT. Protein: CASSNAFNSPLHF.